This T cell receptor (beta chain) was identified during a study of cytomegalovirus exposure and HLA in healthy donors. With 60 Vbeta and 13 Jbeta primers, the PCR was carried out. Method: immunoSEQ multiplex PCR; TCRdb's copy keeps in-frame clones and lacks some. The table records about 200,000 clones, about 81% of them present only once. V trimming: 6 bases; J trimming: 5 bases; junction bases outside the gene matches: 10. The CDR3 contains 14 residues. The germline V gene encodes CDR1 LNHDA and CDR2 SQIVND (reference sequence). The sample taken for sequencing was PBMCs. The source is a man between 18 and 29 years old in good health and CMV-seronegative. The V gene is TRBV19, the J gene TRBJ2-7, with TRBD1 identical over 7 bases. The CDR3 here is CASRGTAMGHEQYF. The CDR3 DNA sequence: TGTGCCAGTAGAGGGACAGCAATGGGTCACGAGCAGTACTTC.